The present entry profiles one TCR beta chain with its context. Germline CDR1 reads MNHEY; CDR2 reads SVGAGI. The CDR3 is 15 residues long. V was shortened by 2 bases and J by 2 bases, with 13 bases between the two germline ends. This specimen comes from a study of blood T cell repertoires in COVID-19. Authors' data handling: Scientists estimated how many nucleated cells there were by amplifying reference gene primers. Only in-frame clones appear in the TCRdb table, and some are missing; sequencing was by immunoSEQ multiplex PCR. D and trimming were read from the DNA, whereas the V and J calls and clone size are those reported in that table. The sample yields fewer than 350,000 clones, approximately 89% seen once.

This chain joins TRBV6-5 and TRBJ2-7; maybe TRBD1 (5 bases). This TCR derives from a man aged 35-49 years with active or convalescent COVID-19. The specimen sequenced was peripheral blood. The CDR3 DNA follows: TGTGCCAGCAGTTACGCCCCGACAGAGGCCTACGAGCAGTACTTC. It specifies CASSYAPTEAYEQYF.